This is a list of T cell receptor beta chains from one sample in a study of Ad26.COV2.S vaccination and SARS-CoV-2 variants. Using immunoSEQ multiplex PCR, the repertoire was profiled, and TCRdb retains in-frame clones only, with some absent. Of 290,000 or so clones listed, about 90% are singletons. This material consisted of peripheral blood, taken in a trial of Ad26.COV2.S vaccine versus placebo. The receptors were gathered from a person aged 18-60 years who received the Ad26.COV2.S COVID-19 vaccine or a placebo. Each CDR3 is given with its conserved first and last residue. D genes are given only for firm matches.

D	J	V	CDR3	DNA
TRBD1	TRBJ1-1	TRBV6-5	CASSYRPGGTEAFF	TGTGCCAGCAGTTACCGCCCAGGGGGGACCGAAGCTTTCTTT
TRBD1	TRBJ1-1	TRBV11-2	CASSSTGTENTEAFF	TGTGCCAGCAGCTCGACAGGGACGGAGAACACTGAAGCTTTCTTT
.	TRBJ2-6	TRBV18	CASSPTIIGPSGANVLTF	TGTGCCAGCTCACCTACCATTATCGGCCCGTCTGGGGCCAACGTCCTGACTTTC
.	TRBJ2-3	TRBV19	CASTPPGATDTQYF	TGTGCCAGTACCCCTCCGGGGGCCACAGATACGCAGTATTTT
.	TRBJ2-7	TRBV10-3	CAISESKGVGTYEQYF	TGTGCCATCAGTGAGTCGAAAGGGGTTGGGACCTACGAGCAGTACTTC
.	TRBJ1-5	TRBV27	CASSLMSTGNQPQHF	TGTGCCAGCAGTTTGATGTCGACAGGCAATCAGCCCCAGCATTTT
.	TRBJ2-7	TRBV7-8	CASSSTGLFVGEQYF	TGTGCCAGCAGCTCAACGGGTCTCTTCGTTGGGGAGCAGTACTTC
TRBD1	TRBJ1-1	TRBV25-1	CASTRRDRGGYTEAFF	TGTGCCAGCACCCGACGGGACAGGGGAGGGTACACTGAAGCTTTCTTT
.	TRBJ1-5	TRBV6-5	CASSYSTGNQPQHF	TGTGCCAGCAGTTACTCGACAGGCAATCAGCCCCAGCATTTT
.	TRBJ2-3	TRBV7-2	CASSLSRADTQYF	TGTGCCAGCAGCTTAAGCAGGGCAGATACGCAGTATTTT